Below, 8 T cell receptor beta chains from the same sample are listed, as sequenced in a study of CD8+ T cells in alopecia areata. Extraction and reverse transcription of RNA yielded cDNA as the sequencing template. The data were produced by immunoSEQ multiplex PCR, yet TCRdb's version contains in-frame clones alone and is incomplete. The table has fewer than 250,000 clones, 50% to 60% seen once. The specimen was CD4+ T cells sorted from blood, collected at week 0. The receptors here all came from a human donor with alopecia areata.

The genes are TRBV15 and TRBJ1-5; unclear D gene. Germline lookup yields CDR1 LNHNV and CDR2 YYDKDF (reference sequence). The CDR3 runs 15 residues. V was pared by 0 bases and J by 0 bases, with 6 bases between. CDR3 bases: TGTGCCACCAGCAGAGACAGCTATAGCAATCAGCCCCAGCATTTT. Translated: CATSRDSYSNQPQHF.

The chain joins TRBV27 to TRBJ2-3; tentatively, D is TRBD1 or TRBD2 (5 bases each). The germline V gene encodes CDR1 MNHEY and CDR2 SMNVEV (reference sequence). V lost 3 bases to trimming and J lost 4 bases, with 14 bases between them. The CDR3 has 15 residues. The CDR3 spells CASSFEGQAPDTQYF. CDR3 nucleotide sequence: TGTGCCAGCAGTTTTGAGGGGCAGGCCCCAGATACGCAGTATTTT.

Remarks on this clone: Being one base from a much bigger clone, this may be a read error. The rearrangement uses TRBV7-3 and TRBJ2-5, with 7 bases fitting TRBD2. V shed 2 bases and J 2 bases; nucleotides not matched to a gene: 2. CDR1 is SGHTA and CDR2 is FQGTGA in the germline V gene. The CDR3 covers 14 residues. Written as DNA, the CDR3 is TGTGCCAGCAGCTTATCTAGCGGACAAGAGACCCAGTACTTC. Its protein product is CASSLSSGQETQYF. The whole variable domain, filled in from reference TRBV7-3 and TRBJ2-5, reads GAGVSQTPSNKVTEKGKYVELRCDPISGHTALYWYRQSLGQGPEFLIYFQGTGAADDSGLPNDRFFAVRPEGSVSTLKIQRTERGDSAVYLCASSLSSGQETQYFGPGTRLLVL.

The chain has TRBV29-1 and TRBJ2-7, with 9 bases matching TRBD2. CDR1 and CDR2 (germline): SQVTM, ANQGSEA. The V and J ends lost 6 bases and 13 bases, in that order; junction bases with no gene match: 25. The CDR3 is made up of 16 amino acids. As DNA, the CDR3 is TGCAGCGTCCAAAACGGACTTAGCGGGAGTGGATCAAGGCGATACTTC. This encodes CSVQNGLSGSGSRRYF.

The gene calls are TRBV15 and TRBJ2-3, with D perhaps TRBD1 (6 bases). The V and J ends lost 0 bases and 0 bases respectively, with 7 bases between them. Germline-derived CDR1 and CDR2 are LNHNV and YYDKDF (reference sequence). This CDR3 has 15 amino acids. The CDR3 loop is CATSREDRSTDTQYF. The CDR3 DNA sequence: TGTGCCACCAGCAGAGAGGACAGAAGCACAGATACGCAGTATTTT. The full variable domain, rest sourced from reference TRBV15 and TRBJ2-3, is DAMVIQNPRYQVTQFGKPVTLSCSQTLNHNVMYWYQQKSSQAPKLLFHYYDKDFNNEADTPDNFQSRRPNTSFCFLDIRSPGLGDTAMYLCATSREDRSTDTQYFGPGTRLTVL.

The chain links TRBV27 to TRBJ2-7; D perhaps matches TRBD2 (6 bases). Germline V gives CDR1 MNHEY, CDR2 SMNVEV (reference sequence). CDR3 length equals 16 residues. Between the trimmed V and J ends, which lost 6 bases and 2 bases, there was a span of 20 bases. CDR3 DNA sequence: TGTGCCAGCAGCCGACTAGGGGTGGAGGCCCCCTACGAGCAGTACTTC. It encodes CASSRLGVEAPYEQYF.

This chain connects TRBV7-2 to TRBJ2-3; weak D call: TRBD2 (5 bases). The V end was cut by 3 bases, the J end by 2 bases, with 6 bases between. The CDR3 is 13 residues long. Germline V gene sequence: CDR1 SGHTA, CDR2 FQGNSA. The CDR3 DNA reads TGTGCCAGCAGCTTGGGAGTCACAGATACGCAGTATTTT. Its protein is CASSLGVTDTQYF.

This chain links TRBV7-8 with TRBJ2-7; 13 bases line up with TRBD2. The V gene's germline CDR1 is SGHVS and CDR2 FQNEAQ. The trim removed 5 bases at V and 4 bases at J, leaving 8 bases unmatched. The CDR3 has 16 amino acids. CDR3 nucleotide sequence: TGTGCCAGCAGCCCCAGACTAGCGGGGGGCAATTACGAGCAGTACTTC. It specifies CASSPRLAGGNYEQYF.